This T cell receptor (beta chain) was profiled in a study of blood T cell repertoires in COVID-19. The J segment lost 2 bases and the V segment lost 6 bases, leaving 6 bases of the junction unmatched. CDR3 length equals 15 residues. The V gene's germline CDR1 is SGHAT and CDR2 FQNNGV. As originally analysed: Reference gene primer amplification gave nucleated cell count estimates. Generated by immunoSEQ multiplex PCR, the TCRdb table keeps only in-frame clones and is missing some. For V, J and clone size, that table is used; D and trimming come from the DNA. In the table there are about 110,000 clones, approximately 80% of which are singletons.

The source of this sequence is a woman older than 75 with active or convalescent COVID-19. The source material was peripheral blood. The genes are TRBV11-2 and TRBJ1-2, with 10 nucleotides matching TRBD1. CDR3 residues: CASRPAGQGNYGYTF. The CDR3 DNA sequence: TGTGCCAGCAGGCCGGCGGGACAGGGGAACTATGGCTACACCTTC.